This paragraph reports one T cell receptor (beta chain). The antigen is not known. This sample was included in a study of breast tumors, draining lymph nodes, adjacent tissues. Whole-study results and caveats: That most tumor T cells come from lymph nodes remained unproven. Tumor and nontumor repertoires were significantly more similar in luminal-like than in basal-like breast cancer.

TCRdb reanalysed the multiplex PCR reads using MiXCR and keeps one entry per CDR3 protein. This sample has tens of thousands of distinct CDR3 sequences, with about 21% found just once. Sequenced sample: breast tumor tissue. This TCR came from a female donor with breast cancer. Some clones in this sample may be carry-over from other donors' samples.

The CDR3 reads CASSLAGTGDEKLFF. In DNA, the CDR3 is TGTGCCAGCAGCTTGGCCGGGACAGGAGATGAAAAACTGTTTTTT. The rearrangement joins TRBV12-3 or TRBV12-4 to TRBJ1-4; 8 positions match TRBD1. J lost 6 bases, V lost 6 bases, and 9 bases had no gene match. CDR3 length: 15 residues.